This TCR beta chain derives from a study of early T cells in non-severe SARS-CoV-2 infection. This clonotype was seen only a few times. TCRdb called the 5' RACE reads again in MiXCR, with one record for every CDR3 protein. The data contain about 77,000 distinct CDR3 sequences, 12% of them seen just once; the ten biggest clones take up around 15%. V lost 3 bases and J lost 6, with 14 bases in between. This CDR3 has 14 amino acids. CDR1 is KGHSH, CDR2 LQKENI, per germline. The chain links TRBV18 to TRBJ1-2, with unresolved D. The sequencing here drew on whole blood, taken at baseline. The sequence was obtained from an adult who was a healthcare worker with PCR-confirmed SARS-CoV-2 infection or an uninfected control (not recorded which). The donor label of this sample is uncertain. CDR3 region: CASSPLTSGDGYTF. CDR3 sequence (DNA): TGTGCCAGCTCACCTCTTACGTCCGGAGATGGCTACACCTTC. The full variable domain, in which reference TRBV18 and TRBJ1-2 provide the parts outside the CDR3, is NAGVMQNPRHLVRRRGQEARLRCSPMKGHSHVYWYRQLPEEGLKFMVYLQKENIIDESGMPKERFSAEFPKEGPSILRIQQVVRGDSAAYFCASSPLTSGDGYTFGSGTRLTVV.